The clone carrying this T cell receptor (beta chain) was seen ten or more times. TCR beta libraries were built with iRepertoire HTBI primers and Arm-PCR of CDR3 regions. TCRdb processed the multiplex PCR reads anew with MiXCR; each CDR3 protein has one entry. The sample records approximately 470,000 distinct CDR3 sequences, about 20% being singletons. The data are from a study of regulatory T cells in long-lasting Graves disease. Time point described: persistent/refractory GD, antithyroid drugs over 5 years with positive TRAb. From PBMCs, RNA was extracted and then used to make the TCR library. The CDR3 spans 15 residues. V lost 0 bases, J lost 8 bases, and 6 bases stayed unmatched. CDR1 is MNHEY and CDR2 is SVGAGI in the germline V gene.

The source material was peripheral blood mononuclear cells (PBMCs), sampled when the disease was refractory, from a patient treated with antithyroid drugs. This clonotype was obtained from a female donor with Graves disease. V usage is TRBV6-5 and J usage is TRBJ1-2; 10 bases fit TRBD1. The CDR3 nucleotides read TGTGCCAGCAGTTACTCTACCGGGACAGGGGACGGCTACACCTTC. Its protein product is CASSYSTGTGDGYTF.